The sequence of this TCR beta chain was determined in a study of molecular identifiers for immune sequencing clone quantification. Study outcomes and limitations: Under 1% of molecules in naive cells, but over 99% of effector molecules, belonged to clones above 20 RNA copies. Barcode sharing among identical TCR molecules could make large clones appear smaller.

TCRdb reprocessed the PCR reads with MiXCR, giving one entry per CDR3 protein. The data show about 320,000 distinct CDR3 sequences, with about a fifth seen just once and approximately 0.8% held by the top ten. The CDR3 length is 16 residues. Per the germline V gene, CDR1 is SGHTA and CDR2 is FQGNSA. Sorting defined naive CD8 T cells as CD8+CD4-CCR7+CD45RA+. Details on this clonotype: What it recognizes is unknown.

V is TRBV7-2 and J is TRBJ1-1; 10 nucleotides match TRBD1. Sequenced sample: naive CD8+ T cells from blood, with Jurkat cell RNA spiked in. Subset described: FACS-sorted CD8+CD4-CCR7+CD45RA+ naive T cells. The sequence was obtained from a human donor in good health. Some libraries in this study had Jurkat cell RNA spiked in. CDR3: CVSSPTYGTGVTEAFF. The CDR3 region has the DNA TGTGTGAGCAGCCCGACTTATGGGACAGGGGTAACTGAAGCTTTCTTT.